The T cell receptor (beta chain) under discussion was sequenced for a study of T-cell memory formation after mild COVID-19. Study-level results: Clones that contracted clustered mainly in CM and EM if CD4+ and in EMRA if CD8+. CD4/CD8 balance held among clones contracting day 15 to 85, and later expanders leaned CD4+.

This clonotype has more than one count but fewer than ten. The antigen remains undetermined. TCRdb reprocessed the 5' RACE reads with MiXCR, giving one entry per CDR3 protein. The sample includes hundreds of thousands of distinct CDR3 sequences, around 27% of them seen just once. Germline loops: CDR1 SEHNR, CDR2 FQNEAQ (reference sequence). Trimming stripped 2 bases from V and 6 bases from J, with 17 bases between. There are 15 residues in the CDR3. The rearrangement joins TRBV7-9 to TRBJ2-7; tentative D call: TRBD1 (6 bases). The clonotype was recovered from an adult woman who had mild COVID-19 (a few samples of this study predate the infection). Cell type and time point are not known. Sequenced: PBMCs or a T cell subset sorted from them (not recorded which). The CDR3: CASSLLGTNPIEQYF. In DNA form, the CDR3 reads TGTGCCAGCAGCTTATTGGGGACAAATCCTATCGAGCAGTACTTC.